These T cell receptor beta chains were read from a single sample in a study of T cell responses to AZD1222 COVID-19 vaccine. The repertoire was sequenced with immunoSEQ multiplex PCR; TCRdb's copy has only in-frame clones and lacks some. The repertoire holds some 130,000 clones, with roughly nine tenths as singletons. The specimen comprised peripheral blood, sampled on day 0 of AZD1222 vaccination. These receptors all stem from an adult in good health. The CDR3 runs from the conserved cysteine through the conserved F or W. A D gene is named only where the DNA matches it firmly. Clone size is shown for a subset of rows, as once, few, many or a class of expanded clone.

j_gene	d_gene	v_gene	abundance	CDR3nt	CDR3aa
TRBJ1-5	-	TRBV19	-	TGTGCCAGTAGTAAGTTGGGAAGCAATCAGCCCCAGCATTTT	CASSKLGSNQPQHF
TRBJ2-1	TRBD2	TRBV7-6	-	TGTGCCAGCAGCTTAGAAATAGCGGGGAGCTCCTACAATGAGCAGTTCTTC	CASSLEIAGSSYNEQFF
TRBJ2-5	TRBD1	TRBV12-3/TRBV12-4	-	TGTGCCAGCAGTGGGGACAGGGGAAAGACCCAGTACTTC	CASSGDRGKTQYF
TRBJ2-6	-	TRBV3-1/TRBV3-2	-	TGTGCCAGCAGCCTCGACAGGACCTCTGGGGCCAACGTCCTGACTTTC	CASSLDRTSGANVLTF
TRBJ2-1	-	TRBV30	-	TGTGCCTGGAGTTCCTCCCGAGACGGGTCCCTATACGATGAGCAGTTCTTC	CAWSSSRDGSLYDEQFF
TRBJ1-1	TRBD1	TRBV5-4	few	TGTGCCAGCAGCCCGAGACAGGGTTTGAACACTGAAGCTTTCTTT	CASSPRQGLNTEAFF
TRBJ1-4	-	TRBV7-2	-	TGTGCCAGCAGCTTAGTGGGGGGGGCAGGATATAATGAAAAACTGTTTTTT	CASSLVGGAGYNEKLFF
TRBJ2-5	TRBD1	TRBV6-5	-	TGTGCCAGCAACGACAGGGTTAAGGAGACCCAGTACTTC	CASNDRVKETQYF
TRBJ1-2	-	TRBV14	-	TGTGCCAGCAGCCAAGCTCCGTTATCTAACTATGGCTACACCTTC	CASSQAPLSNYGYTF
TRBJ1-4	-	TRBV28	-	TGTGCCAGCAGTTCCCCCCCCCTTGAAAAACTGTTTTTT	CASSSPPLEKLFF